This T cell receptor (beta chain) was sequenced during a study of blood T cells in healthy people across ages. Overall study findings and caveats: Naive CD4+ cells and diversity were both higher in long-lived donors than in aged donors. With unsorted PBMCs, a conclusive comparison of naive versus antigen-experienced cells was not possible.

The CDR3 is 12 residues long. Next came a second PCR, run for roughly 6 to 11 cycles, which used a sample-barcoded 5' primer along with a J-beta primer mix. Every cDNA molecule carried a tag from a template-switch adaptor bearing 12 random nucleotides. TCRdb recomputed calls from the 5' RACE reads with MiXCR, one row per CDR3 protein. The repertoire holds 650,000 to 700,000 distinct CDR3 sequences, with under 65% as singletons. With regard to this clonotype: Its matching antigen is unknown. Mismatch with germline at one junction end may stem from a read error.

The authors extracted at least 5 micrograms of total RNA per sample. The clonotype was recovered from an elderly woman in good health. Sequenced sample: blood. The chain has TRBV12-3 or TRBV12-4 and TRBJ2-3; a possible D gene is TRBD2 (5 bases). The CDR3 protein is CVSSDLASTQYF. The CDR3 bases are TGTGTCAGCAGTGATCTAGCTAGTACGCAGTATTTT.